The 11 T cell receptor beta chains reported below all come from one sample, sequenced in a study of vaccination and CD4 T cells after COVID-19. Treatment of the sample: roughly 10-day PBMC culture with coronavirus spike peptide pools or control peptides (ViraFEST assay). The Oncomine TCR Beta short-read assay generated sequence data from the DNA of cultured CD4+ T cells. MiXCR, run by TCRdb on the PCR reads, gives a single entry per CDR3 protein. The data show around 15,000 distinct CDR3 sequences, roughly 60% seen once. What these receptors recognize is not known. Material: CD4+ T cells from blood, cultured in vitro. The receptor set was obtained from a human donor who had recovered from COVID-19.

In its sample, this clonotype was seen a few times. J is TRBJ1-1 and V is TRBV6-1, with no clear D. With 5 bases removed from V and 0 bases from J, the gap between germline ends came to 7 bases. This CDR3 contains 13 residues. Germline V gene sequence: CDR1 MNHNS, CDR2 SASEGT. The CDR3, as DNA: TGTGCCAGCAGTACAGCAATGAACACTGAAGCTTTCTTT. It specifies CASSTAMNTEAFF.

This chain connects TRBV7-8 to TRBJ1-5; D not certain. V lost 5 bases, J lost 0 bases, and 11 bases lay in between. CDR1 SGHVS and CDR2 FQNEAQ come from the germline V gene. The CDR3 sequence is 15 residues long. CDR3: CASSQYGSSNQPQHF. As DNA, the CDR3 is TGTGCCAGCAGCCAATACGGGAGTAGCAATCAGCCCCAGCATTTT.

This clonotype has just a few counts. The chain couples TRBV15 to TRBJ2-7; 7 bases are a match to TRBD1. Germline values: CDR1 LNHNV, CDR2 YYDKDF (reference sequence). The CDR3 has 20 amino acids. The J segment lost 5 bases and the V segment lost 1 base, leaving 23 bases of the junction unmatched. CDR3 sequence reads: CATSRGFLPQDRAPSHEQYF. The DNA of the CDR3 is TGTGCCACCAGCAGAGGGTTCCTTCCGCAAGACAGGGCGCCATCCCACGAGCAGTACTTC.

CDR3: CATSRDLAGGQFF. The DNA of the CDR3 is TGTGCCACCAGCAGAGATTTAGCGGGAGGTCAGTTCTTC. This chain connects TRBV15 to TRBJ2-1; 10 positions agree with TRBD2. The ends lost 0 bases at V and 13 bases at J; junction bases unmatched: 3. Germline loops: CDR1 LNHNV, CDR2 YYDKDF (reference sequence). CDR3 length equals 13 residues.

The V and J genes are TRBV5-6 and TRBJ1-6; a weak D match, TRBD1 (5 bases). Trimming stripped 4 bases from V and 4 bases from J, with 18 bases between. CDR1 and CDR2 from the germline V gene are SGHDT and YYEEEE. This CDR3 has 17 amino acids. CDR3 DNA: TGTGCCAGCAGCCCACGAGGGGCCTCTTCATATAATTCACCCCTCCACTTT. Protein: CASSPRGASSYNSPLHF.

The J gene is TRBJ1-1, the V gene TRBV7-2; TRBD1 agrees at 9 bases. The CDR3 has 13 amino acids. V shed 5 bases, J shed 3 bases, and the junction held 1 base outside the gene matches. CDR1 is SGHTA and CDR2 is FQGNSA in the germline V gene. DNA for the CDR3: TGTGCCAGCAGCCGGGACAGGGACACTGAAGCTTTCTTT. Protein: CASSRDRDTEAFF.

The CDR3 loop is CSARRRNLYGYTF. CDR3 DNA: TGCAGTGCTAGACGCAGGAACCTCTATGGCTACACCTTC. This chain links TRBV20-1 with TRBJ1-2; D is undetermined. The length of the CDR3 is 13 residues. Germline CDR1 DFQATT, CDR2 SNEGSKA (reference sequence). Trimming cost V 2 bases and J 4 bases, with 11 bases left between them.

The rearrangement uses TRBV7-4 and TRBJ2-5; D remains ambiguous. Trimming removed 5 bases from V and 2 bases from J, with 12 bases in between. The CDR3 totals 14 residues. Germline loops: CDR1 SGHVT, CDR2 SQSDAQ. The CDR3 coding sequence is TGTGCCAGCAGCGTAGATTTGGGGCAAGAGACCCAGTACTTC. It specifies CASSVDLGQETQYF.

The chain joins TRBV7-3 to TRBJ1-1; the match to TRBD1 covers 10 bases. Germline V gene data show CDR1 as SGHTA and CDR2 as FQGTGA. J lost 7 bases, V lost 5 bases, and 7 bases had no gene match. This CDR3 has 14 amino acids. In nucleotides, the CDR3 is TGTGCCAGCAGCAACCGACAGGGGGCTTTTGAAGCTTTCTTT. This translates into CASSNRQGAFEAFF.

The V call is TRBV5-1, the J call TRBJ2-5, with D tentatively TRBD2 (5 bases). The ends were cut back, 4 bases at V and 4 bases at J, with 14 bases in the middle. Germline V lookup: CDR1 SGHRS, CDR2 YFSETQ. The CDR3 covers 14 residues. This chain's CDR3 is CASSTTGSGETQYF. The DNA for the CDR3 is TGCGCCAGCAGCACAACCGGAAGCGGAGAGACCCAGTACTTC.

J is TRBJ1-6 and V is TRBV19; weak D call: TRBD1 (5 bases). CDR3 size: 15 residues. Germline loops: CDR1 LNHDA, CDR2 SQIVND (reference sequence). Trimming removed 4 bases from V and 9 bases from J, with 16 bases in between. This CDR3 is CASSTSVTDLSPLHF. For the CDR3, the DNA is TGTGCCAGTAGTACATCGGTGACAGACCTTTCACCCCTCCACTTT.